The clone carrying this T cell receptor (beta chain) was detected ten times or more. What it recognizes is unknown. V dropped 6 bases and J dropped 5 bases, with 14 bases sitting between them. This CDR3 is 14 amino acids long. Germline V gene data show CDR1 as LGHDT and CDR2 as YNNKEL (reference sequence). The source material, RNA transcripts, was used to amplify TCR beta CDR3 regions. HTBI primers drove first-round RT-PCR of the TCR CDR3. TCRdb fed the multiplex PCR reads into MiXCR, producing one record per CDR3 protein. The table has 300,000 to 500,000 distinct CDR3 sequences, approximately 15% seen once. This record belongs to a study of T cells in Graves' hyperthyroidism and ophthalmopathy. Overall study results and limits: Blood also carried most thyroid clonotypes expanded above 0.001.

Patients with uncontrolled infections, other autoimmune diseases, pregnancy or lactation were excluded. The PBMCs were sourced from fresh peripheral blood (more than 9 ml). This clonotype was obtained from a woman aged 30 to 39 with Graves' hyperthyroidism. This rearrangement joins TRBV3-1 to TRBJ2-1, with D hard to call. Material for sequencing was blood. The CDR3 loop reads CASRVVGSNNEQFF. The CDR3 nucleotides are TGTGCCAGCAGGGTCGTGGGATCCAACAATGAGCAGTTCTTC.